These 21 T cell receptor beta chains were sequenced from one sample in a study of CD8+ T cells in alopecia areata. Extracted RNA was reverse transcribed into cDNA, the sequencing template. Repertoires were generated with immunoSEQ multiplex PCR, while TCRdb's copy carries only in-frame clones and drops some. The profile covers roughly 100,000 clones, with over 75% appearing a single time and 11% taken by the ten largest. Sample treatment: oral pan-JAK inhibitor, 5-10 mg twice daily. The material sequenced was CD8+ T cells sorted from blood, taken around week 30, from a patient treated with tofacitinib. Receptors originate from a human donor with alopecia areata.

This chain uses TRBV5-4 with TRBJ2-2, with a possible D match to TRBD2 (6 bases). V was trimmed by 4 bases and J by 0 bases, leaving 10 bases between them. The CDR3 has 15 amino acids. The germline V gene has CDR1 SGHNT and CDR2 YYREEE (reference sequence). This CDR3 reads CASSLPGANTGELFF. Written as DNA, the CDR3 is TGTGCCAGCAGCCTTCCGGGGGCGAACACCGGGGAGCTGTTTTTT.

The chain has TRBV29-1 and TRBJ1-1; 9 nucleotides align to TRBD1. The germline V gene encodes CDR1 SQVTM and CDR2 ANQGSEA. After removal of 6 bases from V and 1 base from J, the junction contained 3 bases not matched to a gene. The CDR3 spans 13 residues. The CDR3 protein is CSVDRGRNTEAFF. In DNA form, the CDR3 reads TGCAGCGTCGACAGGGGGAGGAACACTGAAGCTTTCTTT.

This clone was seen once. The rearrangement joins TRBV29-1 to TRBJ1-2; 7 bases fit TRBD1. Germline assignment: CDR1 SQVTM and CDR2 ANQGSEA. V lost 7 bases and J lost 11; bases outside the gene matches: 13. The CDR3 covers 12 residues. CDR3 sequence: CSAGQGEGEYTF. The CDR3 coding sequence is TGCAGCGCTGGCCAGGGGGAAGGGGAGTACACCTTC.

V usage is TRBV9 and J usage is TRBJ2-7, with D possibly being TRBD1 or TRBD2 (5 bases each). Per germline, CDR1 SGDLS and CDR2 YYNGEE. The CDR3 spans 14 residues. The V and J ends lost 3 bases and 6 bases respectively, with 16 bases between them. In nucleotides, the CDR3 is TGTGCCAGCAGCGCAGGGCTAGCAGGGCCCGAGCAGTACTTC. It translates to CASSAGLAGPEQYF.

V and J are TRBV30 and TRBJ1-1; 8 nucleotides line up with TRBD1. This CDR3 spans 12 amino acids. The germline V gene has CDR1 GTSNPN and CDR2 SVGIG (reference sequence). With 7 bases clipped from V and 6 bases from J, the junction kept 7 bases outside the gene matches. CDR3 bases: TGTGCCTCAAAGGGACAGGCAGCTGAAGCTTTCTTT. It is translated as CASKGQAAEAFF. The full variable domain, rest sourced from reference TRBV30 and TRBJ1-1, is SQTIHQWPATLVQPVGSPLSLECTVEGTSNPNLYWYRQAAGRGLQLLFYSVGIGQISSEVPQNLSASRPQDRQFILSSKKLLLSDSGFYLCASKGQAAEAFFGQGTRLTVV.

The gene calls are TRBV30 and TRBJ1-1; 9 nucleotides line up with TRBD1. This CDR3 region has 18 residues. Germline V gives CDR1 GTSNPN, CDR2 SVGIG (reference sequence). J lost 1 base, V lost 2 bases, and 14 bases had no gene match. CDR3 loop: CAWSPLFADRGANTEAFF. DNA for the CDR3: TGTGCCTGGAGTCCCCTTTTTGCGGACAGGGGCGCGAACACTGAAGCTTTCTTT.

About this clone: One junction end does not reproduce the germline sequence, and a read error may be involved. The chain uses TRBV5-6 and TRBJ2-7; weak D call: TRBD2 (7 bases). Germline CDR1 SGHDT, CDR2 YYEEEE. CDR3 size: 13 residues. CDR3 nucleotide sequence: TGTGCCAACAGCGGGGACAACTCCTACGAGCAGTACTTC. As protein: CANSGDNSYEQYF.

This rearrangement joins TRBV29-1 to TRBJ2-3; possibly TRBD1 for D (5 bases). V lost 3 bases to trimming and J lost 3 bases, with 7 bases between them. CDR1 and CDR2 (germline): SQVTM, ANQGSEA. This CDR3 has 12 amino acids. Here the CDR3 DNA reads TGCAGCGTTGAGCCAGGGACAGATACGCAGTATTTT. Residues: CSVEPGTDTQYF.

In regard to this clone: This sample includes further DNA sequences coding for the same CDR3. CDR3: CASSLDSYNEQFF. The DNA of the CDR3 is TGTGCCAGCAGTTTGGACAGTTACAATGAGCAGTTCTTC. The chain has TRBV27 and TRBJ2-1, with D perhaps matching TRBD1 (6 bases). The CDR3 extends over 13 amino acids. CDR1 MNHEY and CDR2 SMNVEV come from the germline V gene (reference sequence). Trimming shortened V by 3 bases and J by 4 bases, and 7 bases separated the two germline ends.

The sample holds one count of this clone. The chain is built from TRBV25-1 and TRBJ2-5; D possibly matches TRBD1 or TRBD2 (5 bases each). There are 14 residues in the CDR3. Germline V CDR1 and CDR2: MGHDK, SYGVNS. With 3 bases removed from V and 2 bases from J, the gap between germline ends came to 10 bases. CDR3 in amino acids: CASSDVGEQETQYF. The CDR3 nucleotides read TGTGCCAGCAGTGATGTGGGGGAGCAAGAGACCCAGTACTTC.

This chain joins TRBV30 and TRBJ2-5; D remains unclear. The J call is uncertain, as TRBJ2-7 better fits the DNA end. CDR3 length equals 12 residues. Germline-derived CDR1 and CDR2 are GTSNPN and SVGIG (reference sequence). In DNA form, the CDR3 reads TGTGCCTGGAGTGGGCCGTCCTACGAGCAGTACTTC. It codes for CAWSGPSYEQYF.

The chain carries TRBV6-6 and TRBJ2-7; no definite D call. The ends were cut back, 4 bases at V and 3 bases at J, with 19 bases in the middle. This CDR3 is built from 16 residues. Germline V gives CDR1 MNHNY, CDR2 SVGAGI (reference sequence). This CDR3 is CASSWSLHAESYEQYF. DNA for the CDR3: TGTGCCAGCAGTTGGAGCTTACACGCGGAGAGCTACGAGCAGTACTTC.

The CDR3: CASNGGNEQFF. The DNA of the CDR3 is TGTGCCAGTAATGGTGGCAATGAGCAGTTCTTC. This sequence joins TRBV19 and TRBJ2-1, with no clear D. Trimming removed 7 bases at V and 6 bases at J, with 7 bases between. CDR1 is LNHDA, CDR2 SQIVND, per germline (reference sequence). The CDR3 length is 11 residues.

This chain connects TRBV4-1 to TRBJ1-1; D not resolved. Germline V gives CDR1 MGHRA, CDR2 YSYEKL. Trimming shortened V by 6 bases and J by 2 bases, and 16 bases separated the two germline ends. This CDR3 is built from 15 residues. DNA for the CDR3: TGCGCCAGCAGTCTGGCGGAGGGAACAAACACTGAAGCTTTCTTT. It is translated as CASSLAEGTNTEAFF.

The chain links TRBV7-9 to TRBJ2-1; 7 positions match TRBD2. Germline lookup yields CDR1 SEHNR and CDR2 FQNEAQ (reference sequence). V was clipped by 5 bases and J by 3 bases; unmatched bases: 4. The CDR3 is made up of 14 amino acids. This CDR3 reads CASSQGGSYNEQFF. For the CDR3, the DNA is TGTGCCAGCAGCCAGGGCGGGAGCTACAATGAGCAGTTCTTC.

The chain is built from TRBV19 and TRBJ1-1, with unresolved D. The CDR3 is 13 residues long. V was pared by 6 bases and J by 1 base, with 9 bases between. Germline V gives CDR1 LNHDA, CDR2 SQIVND (reference sequence). CDR3 residues: CASRLTWNTEAFF. The CDR3 DNA reads as TGTGCCAGTAGGCTAACGTGGAACACTGAAGCTTTCTTT.

The V call is TRBV5-5, the J call TRBJ2-1; 7 bases agree with TRBD1. Germline lookup yields CDR1 SGHKS and CDR2 YYEKEE (reference sequence). This CDR3 comprises 15 residues. V was pared by 4 bases and J by 10 bases, with 14 bases of the junction left unmatched. Here the CDR3 reads CASSRTGDPSWEQFF. CDR3 sequence (DNA): TGTGCCAGCAGCCGAACAGGGGATCCGAGTTGGGAGCAGTTCTTC.

CDR3 residues: CSVEEVGGAYEQYF. CDR3 sequence (DNA): TGCAGCGTTGAAGAGGTAGGGGGGGCGTACGAGCAGTACTTC. The chain recombines TRBV29-1 with TRBJ2-7, with a weak D call TRBD2 (7 bases). The CDR3 covers 14 residues. Per germline, CDR1 SQVTM and CDR2 ANQGSEA. V was cut by 0 bases and J by 4 bases, with 13 bases left in between.

The chain has TRBV20-1 and TRBJ1-3; no definite D call. V lost 2 bases to trimming and J lost 4 bases, with 3 bases between them. Germline-derived CDR1 and CDR2 are DFQATT and SNEGSKA (reference sequence). The CDR3 has 11 residues. CDR3 sequence: CSARQGNTIYF. Here the CDR3 DNA reads TGCAGTGCTAGACAGGGAAACACCATATATTTT.

The genes are TRBV2 and TRBJ1-1; D is undetermined. Trimming removed 7 bases at V and 11 bases at J, with 20 bases between. The germline V gene encodes CDR1 SNHLY and CDR2 FYNNEI. This CDR3 is built from 13 residues. The CDR3 sequence: CASTWEDPRGAFF. Here the CDR3 DNA reads TGTGCCAGCACCTGGGAAGACCCACGGGGTGCTTTCTTT. Based on the CDR3 plus reference TRBV2 and TRBJ1-1, the full variable domain is EPEVTQTPSHQVTQMGQEVILRCVPISNHLYFYWYRQILGQKVEFLVSFYNNEISEKSEIFDDQFSVERPDGSNFTLKIRSTKLEDSAMYFCASTWEDPRGAFFGQGTRLTVV.

This clone was recorded once. The genes are TRBV4-2 and TRBJ1-4, with D uncertain. The CDR3 runs 15 residues. V gave up 4 bases and J gave up 3 bases, with 12 bases separating them. Per the germline V gene, CDR1 is LGHNA and CDR2 is YNFKEQ. The CDR3 coding sequence is TGTGCCAGCAGCCCTTCTCGACACCCTAATGAAAAACTGTTTTTT. Residues: CASSPSRHPNEKLFF.